This T cell receptor (beta chain) was identified in a study of beta chain features in type 1 diabetes (dated by TCRdb to 2016 to 2019). Context from the whole study: No differences in mean age, gender distribution, total cell number or subset yield were found between patients and healthy donors. Across all samples, around 100 million sorted cells were examined, and cell number per subset correlated strongly with RNA yield. The study compared the TCRB repertoires of sorted circulating CD4+ T cell subsets in recently diagnosed type 1 diabetes patients with those in matched healthy donors. Regulatory and stem cell-like memory subsets were obtained from only 8 patients and roughly 8 healthy donors, while naive and central memory subsets were obtained from all 30 or so donors. Here is what the overall study found, with its caveats: A moderate but significant shortening of TCRB CDR3 length was observed in type 1 diabetes patients in all four CD4+ subsets. HLA sub-analyses involved small numbers of individuals, so any influence of HLA type on TCRB rearrangement remained unresolved. Shorter templates might be favored by PCR, yet because patient and control samples were amplified and corrected together, any such skew would affect both groups equally. Sequencing cDNA rather than genomic DNA could over-represent highly expressing activated cells, although activation and CD3 levels did not differ between groups. Naive, central memory and regulatory TCRB repertoires appeared to be more alike among patients than among healthy donors. At VDJ recombination sites, patients with type 1 diabetes made fewer insertions and deleted more nucleotides, a pattern implying thymic rearrangement abnormalities.

The CDR3 covers 12 residues, taking in both the cysteine and the phenylalanine. The retained sequence is limited to the CDR3, 36 bases, with the frame set at the first base. V lost 3 bases and J lost 7 bases, and the count of bases not matched to a germline gene is 0. Reading the germline V gene (reference sequence) gives CDR1 SEHNR and CDR2 FQNEAQ. All of the isolated RNA was reverse transcribed with the High Capacity cDNA Reverse Transcription Kit, so expressed TCRB transcripts were sequenced. Deep immunoSEQ sequencing was applied to naive, central memory and regulatory T cell samples, giving an average of approximately 3.8 million total reads per sample. After sorted cells were lysed in RLT buffer, RNA was extracted with DNase-treated RNeasy Micro or Mini kits, with the choice depending on cell number. Each cell subset was processed on its own to prevent cross-contamination, while patient and healthy donor samples were processed together. TCRB sequences were amplified from cDNA with the immunoSEQ multiplex PCR, producing 87-bp fragments spanning the CDR3 region. The amplicons were sequenced using the Illumina HiSeq platform. Per the original workflow: PCR bias was computationally corrected using synthetic template baselines, reads within Hamming distance 2 were collapsed, and singletons that could not be merged were discarded. Reads were aligned to IMGT to assign V, D and J genes, CDR3 length, and insertions or deletions at six rearrangement sites. Clonotype counts were normalized to sorted cell number within each subset before computing true diversity and Gini coefficients with the tcR R package. Repertoire sharing was quantified using the overlap coefficient calculated on TCRB nucleotide sequences. As a proxy for the pre-selection repertoire, out-of-frame TCRB sequences from naive cells were analyzed. TCRdb's version of the immuneACCESS table is confined to in-frame rearrangements and falls short of the full clone set. An unresolved V gene accounts for under half of the shortfall where checked; the remainder is of unknown origin. That table gives V, J and clone size, and the DNA gave D and trimming. The sample table shows about 620,000 clones, and about a sixth are seen once. The leading ten clones occupy about 0.087% of the sample.

This clone was found once. What antigen it recognizes has not been identified. Base qualities are not at hand, and no much larger clone is one base apart. Additional DNA sequences in this sample encode the identical CDR3. From each donor, a single peripheral blood sample of about 100 mL on average was drawn into heparinised tubes. Naive, central memory, regulatory and stem cell-like memory CD4+ T cells were sorted on a BD FACSAria II using a panel including CD45RO, CCR7, CD25, CD127, CD95 and CD27. Purity was above 98% for every sorted population. PBMCs were isolated immediately by Lymphoprep density gradient centrifugation and stained directly without culture. To minimize batch effects, samples were stained and sorted in pairs, one healthy donor with one patient per experiment.

Recombination joined TRBV7-9 with TRBJ2-1, with TRBD2 matching 7 junction bases. The origin of this receptor is a man aged 18 to 35 in good health. Sequences were obtained from naive CD4+ T cells from blood. Sample cell subset or site, as interpreted from the label and publication: true naive CD4+ T cells. This receptor carries the CDR3 CASSFSGNEQFF. The DNA reads TGTGCCAGCAGCTTTAGCGGGAATGAGCAGTTCTTC.